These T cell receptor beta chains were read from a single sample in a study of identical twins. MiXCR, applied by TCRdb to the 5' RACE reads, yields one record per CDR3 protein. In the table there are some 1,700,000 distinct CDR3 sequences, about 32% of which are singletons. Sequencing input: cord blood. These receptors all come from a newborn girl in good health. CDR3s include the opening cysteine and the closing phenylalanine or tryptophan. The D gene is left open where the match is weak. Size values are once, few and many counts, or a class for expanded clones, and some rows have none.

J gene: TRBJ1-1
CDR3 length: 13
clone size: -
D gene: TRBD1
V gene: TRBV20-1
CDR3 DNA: TGCAGTCCTCGGACCGAGACAGGGGTAGGCGCTTTCTTT
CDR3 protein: CSPRTETGVGAFF

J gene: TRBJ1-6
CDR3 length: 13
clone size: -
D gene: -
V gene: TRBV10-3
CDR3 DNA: TGTGCCATCAGTGGGACGTCCAATTCACCCCTCCACTTT
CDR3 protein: CAISGTSNSPLHF

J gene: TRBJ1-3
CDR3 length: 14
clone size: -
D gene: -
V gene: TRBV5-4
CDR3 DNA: TGTGCCAGCAGTTACAGGGACTCTGGAAACACCATATATTTT
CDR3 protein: CASSYRDSGNTIYF

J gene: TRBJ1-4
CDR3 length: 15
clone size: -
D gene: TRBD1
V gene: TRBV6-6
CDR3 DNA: TGTGCCAGCAGAACACGGACAGGGGGCCATGAAAAACTGTTTTTT
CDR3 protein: CASRTRTGGHEKLFF

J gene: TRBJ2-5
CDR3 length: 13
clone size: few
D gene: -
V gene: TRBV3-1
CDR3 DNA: TGTGCCAGCAGCCCTGGACCGCGTGGTACCCAGTACTTC
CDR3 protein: CASSPGPRGTQYF

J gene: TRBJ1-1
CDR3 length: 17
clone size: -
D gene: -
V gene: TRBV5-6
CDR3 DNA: TGTGCCAGCAGCTTGATACCCCCGAGTCGAATGAACACTGAAGCTTTCTTT
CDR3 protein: CASSLIPPSRMNTEAFF

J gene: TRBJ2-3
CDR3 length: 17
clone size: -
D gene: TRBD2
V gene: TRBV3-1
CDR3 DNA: TGTGCCAGCAGCCGTACGCTAGCGGGAGGGCCCCCAGATACGCAGTATTTT
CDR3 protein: CASSRTLAGGPPDTQYF

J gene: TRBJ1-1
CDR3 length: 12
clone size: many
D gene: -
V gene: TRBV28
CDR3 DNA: TGTGCCAGCCGGCGGGGTAACACTGAAGCTTTCTTT
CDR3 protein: CASRRGNTEAFF

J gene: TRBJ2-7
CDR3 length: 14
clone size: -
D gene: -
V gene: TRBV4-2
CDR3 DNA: TGTGCCAGCAGCCAAGATTCGGAGGTTAATGAGCAGTACTTC
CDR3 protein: CASSQDSEVNEQYF

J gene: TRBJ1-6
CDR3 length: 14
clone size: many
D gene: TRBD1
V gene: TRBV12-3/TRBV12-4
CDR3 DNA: TGTGCCAGCAGGGGGACAGGGGGGAATTCACCCCTCCACTTT
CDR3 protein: CASRGTGGNSPLHF

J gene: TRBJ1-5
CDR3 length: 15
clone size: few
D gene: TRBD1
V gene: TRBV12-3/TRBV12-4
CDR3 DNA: TGTGCCAGCAGTTCGGACAGGGGGCATCATCAGCCCCAGCATTTT
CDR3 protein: CASSSDRGHHQPQHF

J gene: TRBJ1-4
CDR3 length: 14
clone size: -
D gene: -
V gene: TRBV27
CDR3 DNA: TGTGCCAGCAGTTCGAGGACGGATAATGAAAAACTGTTTTTT
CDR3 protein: CASSSRTDNEKLFF

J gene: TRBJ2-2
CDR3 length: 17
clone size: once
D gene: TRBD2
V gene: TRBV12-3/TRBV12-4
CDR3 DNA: TGTGCCAGCAGGCGCATTATTCTAGCGGGTCCCACCGGGGAGCTGTTTTTT
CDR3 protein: CASRRIILAGPTGELFF

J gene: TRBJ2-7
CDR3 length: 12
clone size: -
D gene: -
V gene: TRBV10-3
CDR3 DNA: TGTGCCCTCGGCGACAGCGACTACGAGCAGTACTTC
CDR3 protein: CALGDSDYEQYF

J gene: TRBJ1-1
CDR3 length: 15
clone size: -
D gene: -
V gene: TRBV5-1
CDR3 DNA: TGCGCCAGCAGCTCACAGGACGGTTTGAACACTGAAGCTTTCTTT
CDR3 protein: CASSSQDGLNTEAFF

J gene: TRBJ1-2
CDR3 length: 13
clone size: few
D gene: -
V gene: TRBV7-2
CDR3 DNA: TGTGCCAGCAGCCAACGGACCAACTATGGCTACACCTTC
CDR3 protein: CASSQRTNYGYTF

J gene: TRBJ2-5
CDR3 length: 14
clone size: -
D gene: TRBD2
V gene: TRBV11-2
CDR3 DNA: TGTGCCAGCAGCACACTAGCGGGGGCTGAGACCCAGTACTTC
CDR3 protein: CASSTLAGAETQYF

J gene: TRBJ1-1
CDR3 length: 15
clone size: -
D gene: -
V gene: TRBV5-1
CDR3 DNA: TGCGCCAGCAGCTTGGGTGAAGGGATAAACACTGAAGCTTTCTTT
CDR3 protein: CASSLGEGINTEAFF

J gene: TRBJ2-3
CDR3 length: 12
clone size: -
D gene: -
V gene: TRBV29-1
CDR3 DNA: TGCAGCGTTGAGGGTAGTGCAGATACGCAGTATTTT
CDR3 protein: CSVEGSADTQYF

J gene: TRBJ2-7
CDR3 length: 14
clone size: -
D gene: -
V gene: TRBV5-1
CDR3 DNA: TGCGCCAGCAGCTTTCACAGGGCTTACAATGAGCAGTACTTC
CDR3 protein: CASSFHRAYNEQYF

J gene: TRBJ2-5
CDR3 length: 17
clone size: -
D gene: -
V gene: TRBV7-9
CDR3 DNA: TGTGCCAGCAGCTTAGGAACCAGGCGGGACGATCAAGAGACCCAGTACTTC
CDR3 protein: CASSLGTRRDDQETQYF

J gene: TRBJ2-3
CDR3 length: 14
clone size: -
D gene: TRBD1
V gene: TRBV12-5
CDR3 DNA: TGTGCTAGTGGTTTGGGGACAGGGACAGATACGCAGTATTTT
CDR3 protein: CASGLGTGTDTQYF

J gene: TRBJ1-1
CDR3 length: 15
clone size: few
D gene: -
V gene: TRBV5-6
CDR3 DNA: TGTGCCAGCAGCTTGGTCGGGGGCTCGAACACTGAAGCTTTCTTT
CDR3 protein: CASSLVGGSNTEAFF

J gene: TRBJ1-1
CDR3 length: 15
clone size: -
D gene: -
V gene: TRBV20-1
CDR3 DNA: TGCAGTGCCCCCCGTTGGGGGGGCTTTAGGACTGAAGCTTTCTTT
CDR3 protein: CSAPRWGGFRTEAFF

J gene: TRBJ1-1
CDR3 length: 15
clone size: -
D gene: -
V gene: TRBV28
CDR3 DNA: TGTGCCAGCAGTTTACCCGTAATGGTGAACACTGAAGCTTTCTTT
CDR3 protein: CASSLPVMVNTEAFF

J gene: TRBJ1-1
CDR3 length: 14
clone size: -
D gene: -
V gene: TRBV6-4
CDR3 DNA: TGTGCCAGCAGTGCCAATGTGGTGGGCACTGAAGCTTTCTTT
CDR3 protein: CASSANVVGTEAFF

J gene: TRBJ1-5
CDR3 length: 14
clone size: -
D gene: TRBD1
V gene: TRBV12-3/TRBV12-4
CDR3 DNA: TGTGCCAGCAGACGGGACAGGGTGGATCAGCCCCAGCATTTT
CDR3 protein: CASRRDRVDQPQHF

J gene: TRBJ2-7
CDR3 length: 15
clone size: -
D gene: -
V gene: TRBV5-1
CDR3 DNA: TGCGCCAGCAGCTTCCTCGGACTTGACTACAATGAGCAGTACTTC
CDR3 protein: CASSFLGLDYNEQYF

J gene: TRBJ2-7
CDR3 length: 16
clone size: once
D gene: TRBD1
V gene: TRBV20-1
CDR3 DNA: TGCAGTGCTAGAGTGAACAGGGGCCTTGGTTCCTACGAGCAGTACTTC
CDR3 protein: CSARVNRGLGSYEQYF

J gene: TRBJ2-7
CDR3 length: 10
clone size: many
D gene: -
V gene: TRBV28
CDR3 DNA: TGTGCCAGCGCGGGTAGCAGGCAGTACTTC
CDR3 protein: CASAGSRQYF

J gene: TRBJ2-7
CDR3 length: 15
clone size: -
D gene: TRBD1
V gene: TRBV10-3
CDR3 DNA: TGTGCCATCAGCTATGGACAGGGGGCAAACTACGAGCAGTACTTC
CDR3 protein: CAISYGQGANYEQYF

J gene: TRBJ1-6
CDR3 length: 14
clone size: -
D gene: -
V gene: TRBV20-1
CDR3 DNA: TGCAGTGCTACGGACGGGGGGGTAAATTCACCCCTCCACTTT
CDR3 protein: CSATDGGVNSPLHF

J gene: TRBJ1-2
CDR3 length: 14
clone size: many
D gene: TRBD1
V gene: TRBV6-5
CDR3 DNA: TGTGCCAGCAGTCCCAGGGGGGAGGACTATGGCTACACCTTC
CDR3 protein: CASSPRGEDYGYTF

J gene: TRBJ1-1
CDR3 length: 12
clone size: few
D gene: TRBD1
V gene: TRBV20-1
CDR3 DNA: TGCAGTGCCGACGACAGGGACACTGAAGCTTTCTTT
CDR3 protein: CSADDRDTEAFF

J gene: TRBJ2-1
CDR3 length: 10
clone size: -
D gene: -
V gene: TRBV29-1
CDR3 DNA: TGCAGCGTTCCGGGGAATGAGCAGTCCTTC
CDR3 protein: CSVPGNEQSF

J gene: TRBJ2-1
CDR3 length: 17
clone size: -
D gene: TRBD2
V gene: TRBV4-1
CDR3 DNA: TGCGCCAGCAGCCAATCGCGACTAGCGGGGGGGTACAATGAGCAGTTCTTC
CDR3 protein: CASSQSRLAGGYNEQFF

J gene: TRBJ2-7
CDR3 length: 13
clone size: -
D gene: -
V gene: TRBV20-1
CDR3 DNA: TGCAGTGCTACGGGAGTGCCCTTCTACGAGCAGTACTTC
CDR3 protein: CSATGVPFYEQYF

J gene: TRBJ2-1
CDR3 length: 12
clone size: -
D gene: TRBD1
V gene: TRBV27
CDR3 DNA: TGTGCCAGCAGTGCTCAGGGGGATGAGCAGTTCTTC
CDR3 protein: CASSAQGDEQFF

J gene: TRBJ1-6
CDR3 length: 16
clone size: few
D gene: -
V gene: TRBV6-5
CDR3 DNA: TGTGCCAGCAGTTCCTCGGGCGCGGGCCGTACTTCACCCCTCCACTTT
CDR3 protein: CASSSSGAGRTSPLHF

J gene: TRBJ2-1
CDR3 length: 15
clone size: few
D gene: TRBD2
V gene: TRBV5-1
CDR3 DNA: TGCGCCAGCAGCTTGCAGCGGGGGGGCTCCAATGAGCAGTTCTTC
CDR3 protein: CASSLQRGGSNEQFF

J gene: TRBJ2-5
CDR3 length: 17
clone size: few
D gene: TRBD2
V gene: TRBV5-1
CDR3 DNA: TGCGCCAGCAGCCCGGGACTAGCGGGGGCCGGAAAAGAGACCCAGTACTTC
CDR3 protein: CASSPGLAGAGKETQYF

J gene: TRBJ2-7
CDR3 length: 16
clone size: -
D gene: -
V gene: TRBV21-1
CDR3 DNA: TGTGCCAGCAGCAATTTGGTTCTAGCGGGAGCCTACGAGCAGTACTTC
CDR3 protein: CASSNLVLAGAYEQYF

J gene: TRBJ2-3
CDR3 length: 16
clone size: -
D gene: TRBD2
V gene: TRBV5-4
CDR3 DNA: TGTGCCAGCAGCTCCCGACTAGCGGGAGAAGCAGATACGCAGTATTTT
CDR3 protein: CASSSRLAGEADTQYF

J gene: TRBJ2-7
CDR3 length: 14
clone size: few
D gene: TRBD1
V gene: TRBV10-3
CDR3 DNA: TGTGCCATCAGGAACAGGGGAGTTAACAATGAGCAGTACTTC
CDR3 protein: CAIRNRGVNNEQYF

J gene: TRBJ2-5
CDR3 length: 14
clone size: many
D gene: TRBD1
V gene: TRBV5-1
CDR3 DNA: TGCGCCAGCAGCTTCACAGGGGGCCAAGAGACCCAGTACTTC
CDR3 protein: CASSFTGGQETQYF

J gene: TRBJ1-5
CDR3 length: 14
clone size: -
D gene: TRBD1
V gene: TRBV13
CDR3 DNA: TGTGCCAGCAGCACAGGGGGCGTCAATCAGCCCCAGCATTTT
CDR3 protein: CASSTGGVNQPQHF

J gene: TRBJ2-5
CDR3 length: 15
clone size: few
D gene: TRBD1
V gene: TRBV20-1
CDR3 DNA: TGCAGTGCTTGGACCGGGACAGGGTACGCAGAGACCCAGTACTTC
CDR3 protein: CSAWTGTGYAETQYF

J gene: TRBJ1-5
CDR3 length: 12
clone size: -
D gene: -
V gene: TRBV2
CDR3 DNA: TGTGCCAGCCGGATGGAGGATCAGCCCCAGCATTTT
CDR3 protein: CASRMEDQPQHF

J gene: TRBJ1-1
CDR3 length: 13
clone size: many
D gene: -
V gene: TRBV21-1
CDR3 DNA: TGTGCCAGCAGCAAAGGCAGGAACACTGAAGCTTTCTTT
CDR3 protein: CASSKGRNTEAFF

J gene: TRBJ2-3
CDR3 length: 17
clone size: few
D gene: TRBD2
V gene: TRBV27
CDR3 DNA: TGTGCCAGCAGTTCCGGGACTAGCGGGAGAACCACAGATACGCAGTATTTT
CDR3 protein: CASSSGTSGRTTDTQYF